A single sample is the source of the 16 T cell receptor beta chains below, sequenced in a study of cytomegalovirus exposure and HLA in healthy donors (dated by TCRdb to the late 2010s). Libraries came from the immunoSEQ multiplex PCR assay. For the multiplex PCR, a mixture combining 60 forward primers for TCR Vbeta segments and 13 reverse primers for TCR Jbeta segments was used. In its TCRdb copy, this immuneACCESS table keeps in-frame sequences only and misses some clones. Where compared with another copy, unresolved V genes explain less than half of these, and the others have no known cause. This sample lists 35,000 to 55,000 clones; less than 75% were detected once. Together, the top ten hold around 12% of the sample. The sample taken for sequencing was PBMCs. All receptors derive from a man in his fifties or sixties in good health and CMV-seropositive.

The chain recombines TRBV29-1 with TRBJ2-3; D is possibly TRBD1 (6 bases). This CDR3 spans 14 amino acids. Per germline, CDR1 SQVTM and CDR2 ANQGSEA. V was shortened by 2 bases and J by 2 bases, with 11 bases between the two germline ends. CDR3 bases: TGCAGCGTTGAATTCGGGGACAACACAGATACGCAGTATTTT. This translates into CSVEFGDNTDTQYF.

The gene calls are TRBV19 and TRBJ2-1, with 7 bases aligning to TRBD2. The CDR3 consists of 15 residues. Per germline, CDR1 LNHDA and CDR2 SQIVND (reference sequence). The J segment lost 3 bases and the V segment lost 1 base, leaving 3 bases of the junction unmatched. The CDR3 sequence: CASSIAGGSYNEQFF. The CDR3 coding sequence is TGTGCCAGTAGTATAGCCGGCGGGAGCTACAATGAGCAGTTCTTC.

V usage is TRBV28 and J usage is TRBJ2-3, with D maybe TRBD2 (5 bases). CDR3 size: 14 residues. The ends were cut back, 5 bases at V and 0 bases at J, with 9 bases in the middle. The germline CDR1 and CDR2 sequences are MDHEN and SYDVKM. The chain's CDR3 is CASSNRESTDTQYF. Written as DNA, the CDR3 is TGTGCCAGCAGTAACCGGGAAAGCACAGATACGCAGTATTTT. Together with reference TRBV28 and TRBJ2-3, the CDR3 gives the full variable domain: DVKVTQSSRYLVKRTGEKVFLECVQDMDHENMFWYRQDPGLGLRLIYFSYDVKMKEKGDIPEGYSVSREKKERFSLILESASTNQTSMYLCASSNRESTDTQYFGPGTRLTVL.

The V and J genes are TRBV2 and TRBJ1-5; D is possibly TRBD1 (6 bases). Germline V gene lookup returns CDR1 SNHLY and CDR2 FYNNEI. This CDR3 has 16 amino acids. V was shortened by 2 bases and J by 5 bases, with 16 bases between the two germline ends. Here the CDR3 DNA reads TGTGCCAGCAGTGAAAGGCCACAGGGCAGGGATCAGCCCCAGCATTTT. Its protein product is CASSERPQGRDQPQHF.

J is TRBJ1-4 and V is TRBV2; no clear D. Trimming stripped 4 bases from V and 6 bases from J, with 3 bases between. This CDR3 comprises 11 residues. Germline V CDR1 and CDR2: SNHLY, FYNNEI. DNA of the CDR3: TGTGCCAGCAGTGTAGATGAAAAACTGTTTTTT. Translating it yields CASSVDEKLFF.

The chain uses TRBV4-2 and TRBJ2-1, with 14 bases identical to TRBD2. This CDR3 comprises 18 residues. Trimming removed 1 base from V and 7 bases from J; junction bases left unmatched: 9. Per the germline V gene, CDR1 is LGHNA and CDR2 is YNFKEQ. The CDR3 spells CASSQAGTSGGGRNEQFF. As DNA, the CDR3 is TGTGCCAGCAGCCAAGCCGGGACTAGCGGGGGAGGTAGGAATGAGCAGTTCTTC.

This clone was observed a few times. The gene calls are TRBV9 and TRBJ2-7; D gene ambiguous. V was shortened by 0 bases and J by 4 bases, with 11 bases between the two germline ends. Per germline, CDR1 SGDLS and CDR2 YYNGEE. The CDR3 has 14 amino acids. This CDR3 reads CASSVGFAAYEQYF. The DNA for the CDR3 is TGTGCCAGCAGCGTAGGGTTCGCGGCATACGAGCAGTACTTC.

J is TRBJ2-7 and V is TRBV18; D remains ambiguous. Germline-derived CDR1 and CDR2 are KGHSH and LQKENI. CDR3 length: 14 residues. The V gene lost 3 bases and the J gene lost 2 bases, with 11 bases spanning the gap. This chain's CDR3 is CASSPPAQAYEQYF. Here the CDR3 DNA reads TGTGCCAGCTCACCCCCCGCGCAGGCCTACGAGCAGTACTTC.

CDR3 bases: TGTGCCAGCTCACCCTCCGGGACTAGCCGGACAGATACGCAGTATTTT. Translation: CASSPSGTSRTDTQYF. This chain links TRBV18 with TRBJ2-3, with 9 positions matching TRBD2. CDR1 and CDR2 (germline): KGHSH, LQKENI. The CDR3 is 16 amino acids. J gave up 3 bases and V 3 bases, and 7 bases lay outside the gene matches.

The rearrangement links TRBV25-1 to TRBJ2-7; maybe TRBD1 (6 bases). The CDR3 length is 13 residues. Trimming left V 8 bases short and J 2 bases short, with 13 bases between. Germline values: CDR1 MGHDK, CDR2 SYGVNS. The CDR3 sequence is CASGRDTTYEQYF. The CDR3 DNA reads as TGTGCCAGCGGTCGGGACACTACCTACGAGCAGTACTTC.

This sequence joins TRBV7-2 and TRBJ2-7; 11 nucleotides match TRBD2. The CDR3 extends over 15 amino acids. Germline CDR1 SGHTA, CDR2 FQGNSA. Losses at the gene ends were 5 bases for V and 7 bases for J; bases not matched to a gene: 10. CDR3: CASSRHSGRVGEQYF. CDR3 bases: TGTGCCAGCAGCCGTCATAGCGGGAGGGTGGGTGAGCAGTACTTC.

The table lists this clone with a few counts. The V and J genes are TRBV27 and TRBJ2-1; 14 nucleotides line up with TRBD2. The germline CDR1 and CDR2 sequences are MNHEY and SMNVEV (reference sequence). The CDR3 runs to 19 residues. The V gene end was trimmed by 3 bases and the J gene end by 5 bases; junction bases not matched to a gene: 12. CDR3 residues: CASSFRGLAGGRSNNEQFF. CDR3 nucleotide sequence: TGTGCCAGCAGTTTCCGAGGACTAGCGGGAGGACGATCGAACAATGAGCAGTTCTTC.

On this clone itself: The junction and the germline gene differ at one end; a read error may be behind it. The chain links TRBV6-5 to TRBJ1-2; weak D call: TRBD1 (5 bases). The CDR3 runs to 13 residues. Germline V gene sequence: CDR1 MNHEY, CDR2 SVGAGI. In nucleotides, the CDR3 is TGTGCCAGCAGACGAGACAGCAACTATAGCTACACCTTC. Its protein is CASRRDSNYSYTF.

This clone was counted once. The CDR3 here is CASSKSIVGQRPNQPQHF. The CDR3 bases are TGTGCCAGCAGCAAATCCATTGTGGGCCAACGCCCCAATCAGCCCCAGCATTTT. The rearrangement joins TRBV21-1 to TRBJ1-5; the DNA was not used to check the table's D call, TRBD1. TRBV21-1 is marked as a pseudogene. The CDR3 runs to 18 residues.

This clone has more than one count but fewer than ten. The chain's CDR3 is CASSPLSGTGPTGDTQYF. As DNA, the CDR3 is TGTGCCAGCAGCCCCCTCAGTGGGACAGGGCCAACGGGAGATACGCAGTATTTT. The genes are TRBV7-6 and TRBJ2-3; TRBD1 aligns across 9 bases. V lost 5 bases to trimming and J lost 5 bases; unmatched junction nucleotides: 17. Germline V lookup: CDR1 SGHVS, CDR2 FNYEAQ. This CDR3 is 18 amino acids long.

V is TRBV29-1 and J is TRBJ1-1; 8 bases line up with TRBD1. The V gene's germline CDR1 is SQVTM and CDR2 ANQGSEA. The CDR3 covers 13 residues. The trim removed 4 bases at V and 4 bases at J, leaving 5 bases unmatched. CDR3 bases: TGCAGCGTTGTCCCTCAGGGGGCCACTGAAGCTTTCTTT. It translates to CSVVPQGATEAFF.